These 27 T cell receptor beta chains were sequenced from one sample in a study of T cells after yellow fever vaccination. TCRdb called the 5' RACE reads again in MiXCR, with one record for every CDR3 protein. The data contain just over 300,000 distinct CDR3 sequences, about 3.5% of them singletons. Sequencing used PBMCs, obtained on the day of the yellow fever booster vaccination. Receptors were obtained from a man aged 18-30 years who received the YFV17D yellow fever vaccine.

This clonotype was recorded many times. The rearrangement joins TRBV27 to TRBJ2-1; D uncertain. Trimming shortened V by 6 bases and J by 5 bases, and 11 bases separated the two germline ends. The germline V gene encodes CDR1 MNHEY and CDR2 SMNVEV (reference sequence). The CDR3 totals 13 residues. The CDR3 DNA reads TGTGCCAGCAGATCCGGGTTAGACAATGAGCAGTTCTTC. Its protein is CASRSGLDNEQFF.

This clonotype was observed a few times. This chain connects TRBV6-5 to TRBJ1-4; D is perhaps TRBD1 (5 bases). The CDR3 has 14 amino acids. CDR1 MNHEY and CDR2 SVGAGI come from the germline V gene. V was trimmed by 0 bases and J by 8 bases, leaving 10 bases between them. The CDR3 loop reads CASSYSGRVEKLFF. CDR3 DNA: TGTGCCAGCAGTTACTCGGGCAGGGTGGAAAAACTGTTTTTT.

This clonotype appeared many times. The CDR3 DNA reads as TGTGCCAGCAGCCCCACGCGGGGAAATGAGCAGTTCTTC. This gives the protein CASSPTRGNEQFF. The chain combines TRBV7-3 with TRBJ2-1, with TRBD2 as a possible D gene (6 bases). V was pared by 5 bases and J by 7 bases, with 12 bases between. This CDR3 is 13 amino acids long. Germline lookup yields CDR1 SGHTA and CDR2 FQGTGA.

This clonotype was counted many times. The chain recombines TRBV7-2 with TRBJ2-5; D call uncertain. Germline CDR1 reads SGHTA; CDR2 reads FQGNSA. V lost 6 bases and J 2 bases, leaving 4 bases between the germline ends. The CDR3 is 11 residues long. CDR3 sequence: CASRQQETQYF. The CDR3 DNA reads as TGTGCCAGCAGGCAGCAAGAGACCCAGTACTTC. Full variable domain (missing parts from reference TRBV7-2 and TRBJ2-5): GAGVSQSPSNKVTEKGKDVELRCDPISGHTALYWYRQSLGQGLEFLIYFQGNSAPDKSGLPSDRFSAERTGGSVSTLTIQRTQQEDSAVYLCASRQQETQYFGPGTRLLVL.

This sequence joins TRBV7-3 and TRBJ1-1; D is unclear. Germline V gene lookup returns CDR1 SGHTA and CDR2 FQGTGA. The CDR3 loop spans 17 amino acids. Trimming left V 3 bases short and J 6 bases short, with 23 bases between. CDR3 coding DNA: TGTGCCAGCAGCTTCACAATGACCCCTTTGCGGGAACCTGAAGCTTTCTTT. This gives the protein CASSFTMTPLREPEAFF. Full variable domain (outside the CDR3, taken from reference TRBV7-3 and TRBJ1-1): GAGVSQTPSNKVTEKGKYVELRCDPISGHTALYWYRQSLGQGPEFLIYFQGTGAADDSGLPNDRFFAVRPEGSVSTLKIQRTERGDSAVYLCASSFTMTPLREPEAFFGQGTRLTVV.

The chain links TRBV20-1 to TRBJ1-2, with a weak D call TRBD1 (5 bases). Between the trimmed V and J ends, which lost 5 bases and 0 bases, there was a span of 13 bases. Germline-derived CDR1 and CDR2 are DFQATT and SNEGSKA (reference sequence). The CDR3 is 14 residues long. CDR3 nucleotides: TGCAGTGCTCAAGGGGTGGAAGCTAACTATGGCTACACCTTC. It codes for CSAQGVEANYGYTF.

At least ten counts were recorded for this clonotype. The chain links TRBV7-3 to TRBJ1-2, with D tentatively TRBD1 (5 bases). Germline CDR1 is SGHTA and CDR2 is FQGTGA. V was trimmed by 0 bases and J by 4 bases, leaving 15 bases between them. The CDR3 contains 16 residues. CDR3 protein: CASSLTPGPSAYGYTF. CDR3 coding DNA: TGTGCCAGCAGCTTAACCCCGGGACCCTCGGCCTATGGCTACACCTTC.

The V call is TRBV4-1, the J call TRBJ2-3, with D hard to call. V shed 0 bases and J shed 1 base, with 5 bases lying between them. Looked up from germline, CDR1 is MGHRA and CDR2 is YSYEKL. This CDR3 is 14 amino acids long. The CDR3 is CASSQEKRTDTQYF. The DNA for the CDR3 is TGCGCCAGCAGCCAAGAAAAGCGCACAGATACGCAGTATTTT.

This clonotype appeared many times. The gene calls are TRBV9 and TRBJ1-1, with D maybe TRBD1 (5 bases). V lost 3 bases and J lost 0, with 9 bases in between. The CDR3 loop spans 14 amino acids. The germline V gene encodes CDR1 SGDLS and CDR2 YYNGEE. The chain's CDR3 is CASSAQAMNTEAFF. The DNA for the CDR3 is TGTGCCAGCAGCGCACAGGCCATGAACACTGAAGCTTTCTTT.

This clonotype was seen at least ten times. The V and J genes are TRBV4-1 and TRBJ2-2; TRBD2 might be the D (6 bases). V lost 5 bases and J 5 bases, leaving 15 bases between the germline ends. CDR1 and CDR2 from the germline V gene are MGHRA and YSYEKL. The CDR3 contains 15 residues. This CDR3 is CASSARRAGTGELFF. In DNA form, the CDR3 reads TGCGCCAGCAGCGCCCGAAGGGCGGGGACCGGGGAGCTGTTTTTT.

In its sample, this clonotype was seen a few times. The CDR3 DNA sequence: TGTGCCAGCAGCTCAGGATCGAGGGGGACTAGCGGGGTGAATGAGCAGTTCTTC. Amino acid sequence: CASSSGSRGTSGVNEQFF. V and J are TRBV11-3 and TRBJ2-1; the match to TRBD2 covers 13 bases. V shed 4 bases and J 7 bases; nucleotides not matched to a gene: 13. The germline V gene encodes CDR1 SGHNT and CDR2 YENEEA. The CDR3 loop spans 18 amino acids.

This clonotype has ten or more counts. The genes are TRBV5-6 and TRBJ2-7, with 11 nucleotides matching TRBD1. This CDR3 region has 15 residues. CDR1 and CDR2 (germline): SGHDT, YYEEEE. Trimming took 4 bases from V and 4 from J; bases not matched to a gene: 7. CDR3 protein: CASSPLGQGAYEQYV. DNA of the CDR3: TGTGCCAGCAGCCCCCTCGGACAGGGGGCGTACGAGCAGTACGTC.

The chain uses TRBV28 and TRBJ1-2, with 8 bases aligning to TRBD1. Germline CDR1 is MDHEN and CDR2 is SYDVKM. The CDR3 has 12 amino acids. The V and J ends lost 8 bases and 4 bases, in that order; junction bases with no gene match: 3. CDR3: CASDRGGYGYTF. The CDR3 coding sequence is TGTGCCAGCGACAGGGGTGGCTATGGCTACACCTTC.

This chain joins TRBV28 and TRBJ2-2; a weak D match, TRBD1 (6 bases). Germline loops: CDR1 MDHEN, CDR2 SYDVKM. With 7 bases removed from V and 2 bases from J, the gap between germline ends came to 20 bases. This CDR3 region has 17 residues. The chain's CDR3 is CASKPSSGTRNTGELFF. For the CDR3, the DNA is TGTGCCAGCAAACCTTCCTCCGGGACAAGAAACACCGGGGAGCTGTTTTTT. The full variable domain, completed using reference TRBV28 and TRBJ2-2, is DVKVTQSSRYLVKRTGEKVFLECVQDMDHENMFWYRQDPGLGLRLIYFSYDVKMKEKGDIPEGYSVSREKKERFSLILESASTNQTSMYLCASKPSSGTRNTGELFFGEGSRLTVL.

This clonotype has only a few counts. V and J are TRBV6-2 or TRBV6-3 and TRBJ1-5; no clear D. The CDR3 sequence is 15 residues long. Trimming left V 0 bases short and J 7 bases short, with 13 bases between. Germline lookup yields CDR1 MNHEY and CDR2 SVGEGT. Here the CDR3 DNA reads TGTGCCAGCAGTTACTCGAATTTTGGGAAACAGCCCCAGCATTTT. Translating it yields CASSYSNFGKQPQHF.

In its sample, this clonotype was seen many times. V is TRBV4-1 and J is TRBJ2-1; no clear D gene. Per germline, CDR1 MGHRA and CDR2 YSYEKL. The CDR3 is made up of 15 amino acids. Trimming pared 0 bases from V and 2 bases from J, leaving 8 bases between. The CDR3 protein is CASSQERSAYNEQFF. The CDR3, as DNA: TGCGCCAGCAGCCAAGAGAGGTCAGCCTACAATGAGCAGTTCTTC.

V is TRBV4-2 and J is TRBJ1-1, with D unresolved. Per the germline V gene, CDR1 is LGHNA and CDR2 is YNFKEQ. V was shortened by 0 bases and J by 0 bases, with 11 bases between the two germline ends. This CDR3 has 16 amino acids. The CDR3 loop is CASSQDGRTVNTEAFF. Here the CDR3 DNA reads TGTGCCAGCAGCCAAGATGGGCGGACGGTGAACACTGAAGCTTTCTTT.

This clonotype was seen repeatedly, ten times or more. The chain carries TRBV7-2 and TRBJ2-1, with 10 positions matching TRBD1. CDR3 length: 14 residues. Germline trimming cut 7 bases from V and 5 bases from J; bases unmatched to any gene: 5. In germline, CDR1 is SGHTA, CDR2 FQGNSA. The CDR3 DNA is TGTGCCAGCAACCGGGACAGGGGAGACAATGAGCAGTTCTTC. Amino acids: CASNRDRGDNEQFF. The variable domain in full, with the rest retrieved from reference TRBV7-2 and TRBJ2-1, is GAGVSQSPSNKVTEKGKDVELRCDPISGHTALYWYRQSLGQGLEFLIYFQGNSAPDKSGLPSDRFSAERTGGSVSTLTIQRTQQEDSAVYLCASNRDRGDNEQFFGPGTRLTVL.

This clonotype occurred many times. The J gene is TRBJ1-1, the V gene TRBV20-1, with D maybe TRBD1 (5 bases). The V gene's germline CDR1 is DFQATT and CDR2 SNEGSKA (reference sequence). V was cut by 0 bases and J by 10 bases, with 18 bases left in between. The CDR3 sequence is 14 residues long. The CDR3 nucleotides read TGCAGTGCTAGAGATCGTGTCCAGGGTAGCCGAGCTTTCTTT. Translated, it gives CSARDRVQGSRAFF.

The chain carries TRBV6-2 or TRBV6-3 and TRBJ2-3; 8 nucleotides line up with TRBD2. Germline CDR1 reads MNHEY; CDR2 reads SVGEGT. CDR3 length: 16 amino acids. V lost 6 bases and J lost 4; bases outside the gene matches: 12. CDR3 amino acids: CASRSYRGGAADTQYF. The CDR3 DNA sequence: TGTGCCAGCAGGTCGTATCGGGGGGGCGCGGCAGATACGCAGTATTTT.

The chain employs TRBV4-2 and TRBJ1-2; a possible D gene is TRBD1 (6 bases). Germline V gene sequence: CDR1 LGHNA, CDR2 YNFKEQ. This CDR3 has 15 residues. Trimming removed 4 bases at V and 3 bases at J, with 15 bases between. The CDR3 sequence is CASSPSTGDDYGYTF. DNA of the CDR3: TGTGCCAGCAGCCCTTCGACAGGAGATGACTATGGCTACACCTTC.

This chain uses TRBV5-1 with TRBJ2-5, with TRBD1 matching 8 bases. CDR1 and CDR2 (germline): SGHRS, YFSETQ. With V trimmed by 4 bases and J by 7 bases, 6 bases remained unmatched. CDR3 length: 13 residues. The CDR3 region is CASSGQGGATQYF. The CDR3, as DNA: TGCGCCAGCAGCGGACAGGGTGGTGCGACCCAGTACTTC.

This clonotype was seen repeatedly, ten times or more. The gene calls are TRBV10-3 and TRBJ2-7; D call uncertain. Trimming took off 10 bases at V and 2 bases at J, with 21 bases between the two ends. CDR3 length: 15 residues. Germline loops: CDR1 ENHRY, CDR2 SYGVKD. CDR3 loop: CASIYSLGRAYEQYF. The CDR3 nucleotides read TGTGCCAGCATCTACTCTCTGGGCCGGGCCTACGAGCAGTACTTC.

This clonotype was seen ten or more times. As DNA, the CDR3 is TGCGCCAGCAGCCCGTGGGGCCGACCCTTAGGGGCTTTCTTT. Protein product: CASSPWGRPLGAFF. The V and J genes are TRBV5-1 and TRBJ1-1; D possibly corresponds to TRBD1 (5 bases). The germline gives CDR1 SGHRS, CDR2 YFSETQ. The V end was cut by 4 bases, the J end by 11 bases, with 21 bases between. The CDR3 has 14 amino acids.

The CDR3 reads CASTTTIRSYTF. CDR3 DNA: TGTGCCAGCACCACCACTATCCGTAGCTACACCTTC. This rearrangement joins TRBV12-3 or TRBV12-4 to TRBJ1-2; D is undetermined. The CDR3 totals 12 residues. V gave up 7 bases and J gave up 9 bases, with 15 bases separating them.

This clonotype appeared a few times. This sequence joins TRBV30 and TRBJ1-2, with a weak D call TRBD1 (6 bases). V was pared by 5 bases and J by 5 bases, with 15 bases between. The germline V gene encodes CDR1 GTSNPN and CDR2 SVGIG (reference sequence). This CDR3 contains 13 residues. In DNA form, the CDR3 reads TGTGCCTGGCTACCGAGGACAGCATATGGCTACACCTTC. This translates into CAWLPRTAYGYTF.

The V call is TRBV2, the J call TRBJ1-2; no firm D call. CDR3 size: 16 residues. Germline CDR1 SNHLY, CDR2 FYNNEI. V shed 0 bases and J shed 5 bases, with 16 bases lying between them. The CDR3, as DNA: TGTGCCAGCAGTGAAGCGACGCCAGGCCTGGGGTATGGCTACACCTTC. Translated: CASSEATPGLGYGYTF.